This is a list of T cell receptor beta chains from one sample in a study of cytomegalovirus exposure and HLA in healthy donors. Using immunoSEQ multiplex PCR, the repertoire was profiled, and TCRdb retains in-frame clones only, with some absent. The data show about 130,000 clones, around 83% seen once. Sequencing input: PBMCs. The source is a man aged 45-65 years in good health and CMV-seronegative. Each CDR3 is given with its conserved first and last residue. The order of the fields is J gene, D gene, CDR3 length, clone size, V gene, CDR3 protein, CDR3 DNA. A D gene is named only where the DNA matches it firmly. Some rows have no size entry. The others give once, few or many, or a class for an expanded clone.

j_gene: TRBJ2-5; d_gene: NA; len: 15; abundance: NA; v_gene: TRBV11-1; CDR3aa: CASSFGRNGQETQYF; CDR3nt: TGTGCCAGCAGCTTTGGCCGGAACGGGCAAGAGACCCAGTACTTC
j_gene: TRBJ1-2; d_gene: TRBD1; len: 13; abundance: once; v_gene: TRBV29-1; CDR3aa: CSVADRGGYGYTF; CDR3nt: TGCAGCGTGGCAGACAGGGGGGGCTATGGCTACACCTTC
j_gene: TRBJ1-5; d_gene: NA; len: 13; abundance: NA; v_gene: TRBV6-1; CDR3aa: CASSDQGNQPQHF; CDR3nt: TGTGCCAGCAGTGACCAGGGCAATCAGCCCCAGCATTTT
j_gene: TRBJ1-2; d_gene: NA; len: 13; abundance: NA; v_gene: TRBV7-2; CDR3aa: CASSLAGGNGYTF; CDR3nt: TGTGCCAGCAGCTTAGCTGGGGGCAATGGCTACACCTTC
j_gene: TRBJ2-7; d_gene: NA; len: 13; abundance: NA; v_gene: TRBV6-6; CDR3aa: CASRTRGSYEQYF; CDR3nt: TGTGCCAGCAGAACACGGGGCTCCTACGAGCAGTACTTC
j_gene: TRBJ2-5; d_gene: TRBD1; len: 16; abundance: NA; v_gene: TRBV5-6; CDR3aa: CASSRSTGYLRETQYF; CDR3nt: TGTGCCAGCAGCCGTTCGACAGGGTATCTTCGGGAGACCCAGTACTTC
j_gene: TRBJ1-4; d_gene: NA; len: 14; abundance: once; v_gene: TRBV5-1; CDR3aa: CASRLGQFGEKLFF; CDR3nt: TGCGCCAGCAGATTAGGACAGTTCGGTGAAAAACTGTTTTTT
j_gene: TRBJ1-6; d_gene: TRBD1; len: 17; abundance: once; v_gene: TRBV7-9; CDR3aa: CASSATQGGRYNSPLHF; CDR3nt: TGTGCCAGCAGCGCGACCCAGGGGGGCCGGTATAATTCACCCCTCCACTTT
j_gene: TRBJ1-1; d_gene: NA; len: 15; abundance: NA; v_gene: TRBV4-3; CDR3aa: CASSQDEDMNTEAFF; CDR3nt: TGCGCCAGCAGCCAAGACGAGGACATGAACACTGAAGCTTTCTTT
j_gene: TRBJ2-3; d_gene: TRBD2; len: 16; abundance: NA; v_gene: TRBV5-1; CDR3aa: CASSLVIGGVTDTQYF; CDR3nt: TGCGCCAGCAGCTTGGTTATTGGGGGGGTCACAGATACGCAGTATTTT
j_gene: TRBJ1-4; d_gene: NA; len: 16; abundance: NA; v_gene: TRBV2; CDR3aa: CASSVQGPATNEKLFF; CDR3nt: TGTGCCAGCAGTGTCCAGGGGCCTGCAACTAATGAAAAACTGTTTTTT
j_gene: TRBJ1-2; d_gene: TRBD1; len: 12; abundance: NA; v_gene: TRBV30; CDR3aa: CAWSRTGDGYTF; CDR3nt: TGTGCCTGGAGTCGAACAGGGGATGGCTACACCTTC
j_gene: TRBJ1-2; d_gene: TRBD1; len: 14; abundance: NA; v_gene: TRBV7-3; CDR3aa: CASSRTGGDYGYTF; CDR3nt: TGTGCCAGCAGCCGGACAGGGGGTGACTATGGCTACACCTTC
j_gene: TRBJ1-1; d_gene: NA; len: 13; abundance: once; v_gene: TRBV5-1; CDR3aa: CASSLWQNTEAFF; CDR3nt: TGCGCCAGCAGCTTGTGGCAGAACACTGAAGCTTTCTTT
j_gene: TRBJ2-7; d_gene: NA; len: 14; abundance: NA; v_gene: TRBV9; CDR3aa: CASSVVTSAYEQYF; CDR3nt: TGTGCCAGCAGCGTAGTTACTAGTGCCTACGAGCAGTACTTC
j_gene: TRBJ1-3; d_gene: NA; len: 16; abundance: NA; v_gene: TRBV7-9; CDR3aa: CASSSQDRSYGNTIYF; CDR3nt: TGTGCCAGCAGCTCCCAAGACAGGTCCTATGGAAACACCATATATTTT
j_gene: TRBJ2-3; d_gene: NA; len: 13; abundance: once; v_gene: TRBV7-9; CDR3aa: CASLSTGSDTQYF; CDR3nt: TGTGCCAGCCTATCAACAGGGTCAGATACGCAGTATTTT
j_gene: TRBJ2-1; d_gene: NA; len: 11; abundance: once; v_gene: TRBV7-9; CDR3aa: CASSPLGGQFF; CDR3nt: TGTGCCAGCAGCCCCCTGGGAGGGCAGTTCTTC